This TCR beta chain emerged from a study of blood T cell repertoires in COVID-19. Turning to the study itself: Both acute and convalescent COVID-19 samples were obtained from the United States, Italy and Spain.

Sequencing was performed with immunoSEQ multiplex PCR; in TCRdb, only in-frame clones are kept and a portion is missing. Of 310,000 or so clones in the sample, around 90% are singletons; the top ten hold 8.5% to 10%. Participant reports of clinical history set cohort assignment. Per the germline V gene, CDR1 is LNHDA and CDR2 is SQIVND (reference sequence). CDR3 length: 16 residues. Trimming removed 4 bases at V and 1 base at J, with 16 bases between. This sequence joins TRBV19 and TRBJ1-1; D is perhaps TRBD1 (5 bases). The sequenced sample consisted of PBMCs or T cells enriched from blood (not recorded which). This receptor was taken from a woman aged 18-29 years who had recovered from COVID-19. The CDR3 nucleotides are TGTGCCAGTAGTACCCGTCGCCAGGGTCGGAACACTGAAGCTTTCTTT. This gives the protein CASSTRRQGRNTEAFF.